The 28 T cell receptor beta chains listed next were all sequenced from one sample in a study of CDR3 diversity in severe acne. Via MiXCR, TCRdb re-called the PCR reads, giving one row per CDR3 protein. The sample has fewer than 90,000 distinct CDR3 sequences; about 49% are singletons. Sequenced sample: blood. The receptor set was obtained from a male donor with severe acne vulgaris.

V is TRBV24-1 and J is TRBJ1-2; D possibly corresponds to TRBD1 (5 bases). V was shortened by 7 bases and J by 4 bases, with 12 bases between the two germline ends. This CDR3 contains 13 residues. Germline loops: CDR1 KGHDR, CDR2 SFDVKD. This CDR3 is CATRDDRTYGYTF. DNA for the CDR3: TGTGCCACCAGGGATGACAGAACCTATGGCTACACCTTC.

The rearrangement uses TRBV7-3 and TRBJ1-4; D not resolved. The CDR3 runs 13 residues. Deletions cut 6 bases from V and 7 bases from J, with 12 bases between. Germline V gene lookup returns CDR1 SGHTA and CDR2 FQGTGA. CDR3 loop: CASSAQVTEKLFF. The CDR3 nucleotides are TGTGCCAGCAGTGCGCAGGTGACTGAAAAACTGTTTTTT.

This clonotype was recorded at least ten times. The V gene is TRBV12-3 or TRBV12-4, the J gene TRBJ2-7; a weak D match, TRBD2 (6 bases). V was shortened by 3 bases and J by 6 bases, with 15 bases between the two germline ends. The CDR3 consists of 14 residues. CDR3 in amino acids: CASSFALADGEQYV. CDR3 in DNA: TGTGCCAGCAGTTTCGCGTTAGCGGATGGCGAGCAGTACGTC.

Turning to this clonotype: A single base separates this from a much larger clone, so it may be a read error. This CDR3 is missing its conserved last phenylalanine or tryptophan, likely due to a read error. The rearrangement uses TRBV12-3 or TRBV12-4 and TRBJ2-7; D is ambiguous. The CDR3 runs 15 residues. Trimming cost V 3 bases and J 3 bases, with 15 bases left between them. CDR3 sequence (DNA): TGTGCCAGCAGTTTGGACGCAGAACGTCTCTACGAGCAGTACTAC. It is translated as CASSLDAERLYEQYY.

The rearrangement links TRBV7-9 to TRBJ1-1; D uncertain. The germline V and J ends were trimmed by 5 bases and 1 base, with 8 bases remaining between them. Germline assignment: CDR1 SEHNR and CDR2 FQNEAQ (reference sequence). The CDR3 contains 13 residues. CDR3 in DNA: TGTGCCAGCAGCAGTAGTCCGAACACTGAAGCTTTCTTT. Translation gives CASSSSPNTEAFF.

This clonotype was seen just once. The CDR3 bases are TGTGCCAGCACCCCGGTAGCGCAATCCTACGAGCAGTACTTC. This encodes CASTPVAQSYEQYF. The V and J genes are TRBV13 and TRBJ2-7; weak D call: TRBD2 (5 bases). Germline CDR1 and CDR2: PRHDT and FYEKMQ (reference sequence). The CDR3 covers 14 residues. Trimming removed 7 bases from V and 1 base from J, with 14 bases in between.

The table lists this clonotype with many counts. The chain has TRBV5-5 and TRBJ2-3, with D tentatively TRBD2 (6 bases). The CDR3 totals 16 residues. Germline loops: CDR1 SGHKS, CDR2 YYEKEE (reference sequence). V gave up 4 bases and J gave up 2 bases, with 17 bases separating them. CDR3 amino acids: CASSGIRRGITDTQYF. As DNA, the CDR3 is TGTGCCAGCAGCGGGATTAGACGGGGGATCACAGATACGCAGTATTTT.

The chain has TRBV7-8 and TRBJ1-5; D unresolved. The CDR3 spans 13 residues. Germline V gene lookup returns CDR1 SGHVS and CDR2 FQNEAQ. The ends were cut back, 5 bases at V and 3 bases at J, with 8 bases in the middle. The CDR3 DNA reads TGTGCCAGCAGCCCCTCCTACAATCAGCCCCAGCATTTT. Translated, it gives CASSPSYNQPQHF.

This clonotype has just one count. A single base separates this from a much larger clone, so it may be a read error. The CDR3: CASGSYGQYF. DNA for the CDR3: TGTGCCAGCGGGTCCTACGGGCAGTACTTC. The J gene is TRBJ2-7, the V gene TRBV6-5; D ambiguous. The CDR3 totals 10 residues. The germline V gene has CDR1 MNHEY and CDR2 SVGAGI.

The chain joins TRBV5-1 to TRBJ2-3, with 12 bases identical to TRBD2. Germline CDR1 and CDR2: SGHRS and YFSETQ. The trim removed 1 base at V and 7 bases at J, leaving 7 bases unmatched. CDR3 length equals 16 residues. Here the CDR3 DNA reads TGCGCCAGCAGCTTGACACTAGCGGGAGGCGCGAATACGCAGTATTTT. Translation: CASSLTLAGGANTQYF. The variable domain in full, with the rest retrieved from reference TRBV5-1 and TRBJ2-3, is KAGVTQTPRYLIKTRGQQVTLSCSPISGHRSVSWYQQTPGQGLQFLFEYFSETQRNKGNFPGRFSGRQFSNSRSEMNVSTLELGDSALYLCASSLTLAGGANTQYFGPGTRLTVL.

This clonotype counts as medium-sized. As DNA, the CDR3 is TGTGCCAGCAGCGCCAGCCTAAGGGACGAGCAGTACTTC. This encodes CASSASLRDEQYF. The rearrangement uses TRBV7-9 and TRBJ2-7; D gene ambiguous. In germline, CDR1 is SEHNR, CDR2 FQNEAQ (reference sequence). The CDR3 covers 13 residues. Trimming removed 5 bases from V and 5 bases from J, with 13 bases in between.

V and J are TRBV28 and TRBJ2-3, with 8 bases fitting TRBD1. Germline values: CDR1 MDHEN, CDR2 SYDVKM. V shed 6 bases and J 2 bases; nucleotides not matched to a gene: 10. There are 16 residues in the CDR3. In DNA form, the CDR3 reads TGTGCCAGCAGCCCTCTCGGGACAGGCGACACAGATACGCAGTATTTT. Its translation is CASSPLGTGDTDTQYF. Full variable domain (remainder filled in from reference TRBV28 and TRBJ2-3): DVKVTQSSRYLVKRTGEKVFLECVQDMDHENMFWYRQDPGLGLRLIYFSYDVKMKEKGDIPEGYSVSREKKERFSLILESASTNQTSMYLCASSPLGTGDTDTQYFGPGTRLTVL.

By its share, this clonotype is medium-sized. The gene calls are TRBV5-8 and TRBJ1-2; D possibly corresponds to TRBD1 (5 bases). The CDR3 is 13 amino acids. CDR1 is SGHTS, CDR2 YDEGEE, per germline. The V gene lost 1 base and the J gene lost 3 bases, with 7 bases spanning the gap. DNA for the CDR3: TGTGCCAGCAGCTTGCAGGGTGACTATGGCTACACCTTC. Its protein product is CASSLQGDYGYTF.

This clonotype was observed a handful of times. The chain couples TRBV10-1 to TRBJ2-2; D is ambiguous. Trimming removed 4 bases at V and 6 bases at J, with 9 bases between. This CDR3 comprises 13 residues. Germline assignment: CDR1 WNHNN and CDR2 SYGVQD (reference sequence). The CDR3 region has the DNA TGCGCCAGCAGTGTGGGTAGGCCCGGGGAGCTGTTTTTT. Amino acids: CASSVGRPGELFF.

Note on this clonotype: A much larger clone lies one base from this, so it may be a read error. The rearrangement links TRBV15 to TRBJ2-3; a weak D match, TRBD1 (6 bases). The CDR3 has 16 residues. The germline CDR1 and CDR2 sequences are LNHNV and YYDKDF (reference sequence). Trimming took 3 bases from V and 4 from J, leaving 17 bases between them. The CDR3 here is CATSSPWGRSADTQYF. The CDR3 coding sequence is TGTGCCACCAGCAGCCCTTGGGGGCGGAGCGCAGATACGCAGTATTTT.

The CDR3 nucleotides are TGCGCCAGCAGCTTGACAGGGGGCGATCAGCCCCAGCATTTT. This gives the protein CASSLTGGDQPQHF. The chain carries TRBV5-1 and TRBJ1-5, with TRBD1 matching over 9 bases. With 1 base clipped from V and 5 bases from J, the junction kept 1 base outside the gene matches. The CDR3 is 14 residues long. Per the germline V gene, CDR1 is SGHRS and CDR2 is YFSETQ.

V is TRBV10-3 and J is TRBJ2-7, with D maybe TRBD1 (6 bases). With 5 bases removed from V and 4 bases from J, the gap between germline ends came to 9 bases. The CDR3 runs 12 residues. Germline CDR1 reads ENHRY; CDR2 reads SYGVKD. In DNA form, the CDR3 reads TGTGCCATCAGTCCACAGGGTTACGAGCAGTACTTC. This codes for CAISPQGYEQYF.

This clonotype was recorded a few times. The rearrangement links TRBV25-1 to TRBJ1-2; 9 bases map to TRBD1. This CDR3 is built from 14 residues. The trim removed 5 bases at V and 5 bases at J, leaving 6 bases unmatched. The V gene's germline CDR1 is MGHDK and CDR2 SYGVNS. The CDR3 region has the DNA TGTGCCAGCAGTACCGGACAGGGGACTTATGGCTACACCTTC. Amino acids: CASSTGQGTYGYTF.

Written as DNA, the CDR3 is TGTGCCAGCAGCCCCAGAGGGAATAGGACGGCAACCGGGGAGCTGTTTTTT. Translating gives CASSPRGNRTATGELFF. The chain combines TRBV9 with TRBJ2-2; tentatively, D is TRBD2 (5 bases). The CDR3 extends over 17 amino acids. Trimming removed 4 bases at V and 5 bases at J, with 21 bases between. CDR1 is SGDLS and CDR2 is YYNGEE in the germline V gene.

The V and J genes are TRBV2 and TRBJ2-7; D uncertain. There are 12 residues in the CDR3. Germline CDR1 is SNHLY and CDR2 is FYNNEI. V lost 7 bases, J lost 2 bases, and 9 bases lay in between. The CDR3 nucleotides read TGTGCCAGCATGGGCGGAGCCTACGAGCAGTACTTC. This gives the protein CASMGGAYEQYF.

The J gene is TRBJ2-3, the V gene TRBV30; a possible D gene is TRBD1 (5 bases). This CDR3 comprises 16 residues. Trimming removed 3 bases from V and 0 bases from J, with 16 bases in between. The germline CDR1 and CDR2 sequences are GTSNPN and SVGIG (reference sequence). The CDR3 region has the DNA TGTGCCTGGAGCCGGCCCCGACAGTATAGCACAGATACGCAGTATTTT. It is translated as CAWSRPRQYSTDTQYF.

This clonotype was detected only once. The chain employs TRBV29-1 and TRBJ2-7; 7 nucleotides match TRBD2. Trimming at V came to 6 bases and at J to 3 bases, leaving 2 bases not matched to a gene. Germline V lookup: CDR1 SQVTM, CDR2 ANQGSEA. The CDR3 is 11 amino acids. DNA for the CDR3: TGCAGCGTGGGGGAGGGCTACGAGCAGTACTTC. Amino acid sequence: CSVGEGYEQYF.

This chain links TRBV7-3 with TRBJ2-7; 9 bases fit TRBD2. Germline-derived CDR1 and CDR2 are SGHTA and FQGTGA. The junction had 14 bases not matched to a gene; V was cut back by 5 bases and J by 9 bases. This CDR3 region has 15 residues. CDR3 sequence reads: CASSGVDSGSGAQYF. As DNA, the CDR3 is TGTGCCAGCAGCGGCGTCGATAGCGGGAGTGGTGCGCAGTACTTC.

This clonotype has just a few counts. J is TRBJ2-7 and V is TRBV4-3; 8 positions match TRBD2. From germline, CDR1 is LGHNA and CDR2 YSLEER. V trimming: 0 bases; J trimming: 2 bases; junction bases outside the gene matches: 6. The CDR3 is 16 amino acids. The CDR3 region has the DNA TGCGCCAGCAGCCAAGAGTTTGCGGGGGGAGCCTACGAGCAGTACTTC. Translated: CASSQEFAGGAYEQYF.

The chain carries TRBV7-9 and TRBJ2-7; TRBD2 matches 7 bases. Germline assignment: CDR1 SEHNR and CDR2 FQNEAQ (reference sequence). J lost 4 bases, V lost 2 bases, and 14 bases had no gene match. This CDR3 is built from 17 residues. The CDR3 is CASSLPRSSGIAYEQYF. CDR3 in DNA: TGTGCCAGCAGCTTACCCCGGTCCAGCGGGATAGCGTACGAGCAGTACTTC.

The chain has TRBV20-1 and TRBJ2-7, with TRBD2 matching over 9 bases. CDR3 length equals 16 residues. Germline trimming cut 1 base from V and 3 bases from J; bases unmatched to any gene: 10. Germline CDR1 reads DFQATT; CDR2 reads SNEGSKA (reference sequence). The CDR3 spells CSARASIGTSLYEQYF. In nucleotides, the CDR3 is TGCAGTGCTAGAGCATCGATCGGGACTAGCCTCTACGAGCAGTACTTC.

This clonotype was counted ten times or more. This chain links TRBV6-6 with TRBJ2-2; D is ambiguous. The CDR3 length is 12 residues. Germline V CDR1 and CDR2: MNHNY, SVGAGI (reference sequence). V shed 0 bases and J shed 7 bases, with 3 bases lying between them. This chain's CDR3 is CASSYSGGELFF. CDR3 coding DNA: TGTGCCAGCAGTTACTCTGGCGGGGAGCTGTTTTTT.

At least ten counts were recorded for this clonotype. V and J are TRBV10-3 and TRBJ2-7; D gene ambiguous. Trimming pared 3 bases from V and 3 bases from J, leaving 12 bases between. CDR3 length: 14 residues. Looked up from germline, CDR1 is ENHRY and CDR2 is SYGVKD. The CDR3 here is CAISESYRGYEQYF. In DNA, the CDR3 is TGTGCCATCAGTGAATCCTATCGCGGCTACGAGCAGTACTTC.